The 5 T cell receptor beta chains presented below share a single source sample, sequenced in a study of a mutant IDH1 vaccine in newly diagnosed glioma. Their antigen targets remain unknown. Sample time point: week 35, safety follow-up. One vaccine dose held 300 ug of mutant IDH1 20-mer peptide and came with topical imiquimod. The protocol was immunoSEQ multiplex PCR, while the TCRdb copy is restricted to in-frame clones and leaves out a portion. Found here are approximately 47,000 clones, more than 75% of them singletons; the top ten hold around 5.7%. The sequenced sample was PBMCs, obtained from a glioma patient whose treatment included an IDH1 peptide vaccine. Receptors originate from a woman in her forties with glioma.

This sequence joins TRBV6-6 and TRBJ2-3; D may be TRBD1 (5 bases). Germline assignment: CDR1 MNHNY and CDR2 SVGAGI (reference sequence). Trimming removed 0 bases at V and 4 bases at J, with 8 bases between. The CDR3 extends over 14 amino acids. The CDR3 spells CASSYSGVPDTQYF. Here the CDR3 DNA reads TGTGCCAGCAGTTACTCAGGGGTGCCAGATACGCAGTATTTT.

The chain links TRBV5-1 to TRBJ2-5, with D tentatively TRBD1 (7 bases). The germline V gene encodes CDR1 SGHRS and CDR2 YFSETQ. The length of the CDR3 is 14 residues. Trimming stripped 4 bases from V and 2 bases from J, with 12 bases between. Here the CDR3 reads CASSLTGRQETQYF. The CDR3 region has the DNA TGCGCCAGCAGCCTGACAGGGAGGCAAGAGACCCAGTACTTC.

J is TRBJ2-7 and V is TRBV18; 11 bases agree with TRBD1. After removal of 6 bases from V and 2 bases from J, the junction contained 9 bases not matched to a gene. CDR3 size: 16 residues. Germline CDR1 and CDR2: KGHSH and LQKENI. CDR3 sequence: CASSRTGGGRAYEQYF. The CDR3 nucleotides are TGTGCCAGCTCGCGGACAGGGGGCGGCCGAGCCTACGAGCAGTACTTC.

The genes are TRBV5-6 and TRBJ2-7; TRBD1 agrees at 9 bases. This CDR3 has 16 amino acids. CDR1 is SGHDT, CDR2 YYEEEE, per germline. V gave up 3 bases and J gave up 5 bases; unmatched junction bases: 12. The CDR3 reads CASSSPLTGGIDEQYF. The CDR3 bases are TGTGCCAGCAGCTCCCCTCTGACAGGGGGTATCGACGAGCAGTACTTC. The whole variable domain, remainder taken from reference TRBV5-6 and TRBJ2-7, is DAGVTQSPTHLIKTRGQQVTLRCSPKSGHDTVSWYQQALGQGPQFIFQYYEEEERQRGNFPDRFSGHQFPNYSSELNVNALLLGDSALYLCASSSPLTGGIDEQYFGPGTRLTVT.

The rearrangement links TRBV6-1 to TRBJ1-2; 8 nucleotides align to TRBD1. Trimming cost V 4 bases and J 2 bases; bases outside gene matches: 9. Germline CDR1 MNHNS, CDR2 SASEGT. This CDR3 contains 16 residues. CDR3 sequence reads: CASSGPTGEWNYGYTF. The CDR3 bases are TGTGCCAGCAGTGGACCGACAGGGGAATGGAACTATGGCTACACCTTC.